A selection of T cell receptor beta chains follows, all from one sample in a study of T-cell reconstitution after alpha-beta-depleted transplantation in children. In TCRdb, the PCR reads were re-called with MiXCR into one record per CDR3 protein. The sample consists of 280,000 or so distinct CDR3 sequences, roughly 11% of them appearing once. Sequencing was performed on peripheral blood, taken 180 days after TCRalphabeta/CD19-depleted stem cell transplant. The source of these receptors is a male patient under 10 years old who had a stem cell transplant for chronic granulomatous disease, so the T cells may come from the graft donor. Both conserved end residues are part of each CDR3. The order of the fields is J gene, V gene, CDR3 protein.

j_gene: TRBJ2-1; v_gene: TRBV12-3/TRBV12-4; CDR3aa: CASSLAELEQFF
j_gene: TRBJ2-4; v_gene: TRBV2; CDR3aa: CASSYPDRGRLDIQYF
j_gene: TRBJ2-5; v_gene: TRBV5-1; CDR3aa: CASSPGQGLKETQYF
j_gene: TRBJ2-7; v_gene: TRBV28; CDR3aa: CASSLSSGVNYEQYF
j_gene: TRBJ2-7; v_gene: TRBV20-1; CDR3aa: CSARDPASGTYEQYF
j_gene: TRBJ2-3; v_gene: TRBV7-3; CDR3aa: CASSIGTGGYGDTQYF
j_gene: TRBJ2-3; v_gene: TRBV23-1; CDR3aa: CASSRRPGWALWGQGAIGDTQYF
j_gene: TRBJ2-5; v_gene: TRBV28; CDR3aa: CASSTYFLIAVQETQYF
j_gene: TRBJ1-1; v_gene: TRBV30; CDR3aa: CAWRPKGWSTEAFF
j_gene: TRBJ1-5; v_gene: TRBV19; CDR3aa: CASSNGQAGGHQPQHF
j_gene: TRBJ2-3; v_gene: TRBV15; CDR3aa: CATSRDGDTQYF
j_gene: TRBJ1-5; v_gene: TRBV4-1; CDR3aa: CASSQYRGSNQPQHF
j_gene: TRBJ2-7; v_gene: TRBV28; CDR3aa: CASIGGSYEQYF
j_gene: TRBJ1-2; v_gene: TRBV12-3/TRBV12-4; CDR3aa: CASSLVGGGGYTF
j_gene: TRBJ2-1; v_gene: TRBV9; CDR3aa: CASSVRERNYNEQFF
j_gene: TRBJ2-1; v_gene: TRBV24-1; CDR3aa: CATRSHGQGRNEQFF
j_gene: TRBJ2-1; v_gene: TRBV29-1; CDR3aa: CSVILAGAKEQFF
j_gene: TRBJ2-7; v_gene: TRBV1; CDR3aa: CTSSGGDPGYEQYF
j_gene: TRBJ2-7; v_gene: TRBV12-3/TRBV12-4; CDR3aa: CASSGGTGRNYEQYF
j_gene: TRBJ2-1; v_gene: TRBV20-1; CDR3aa: CSASGSRHNEQFF
j_gene: TRBJ2-6; v_gene: TRBV6-2/TRBV6-3; CDR3aa: CASSYDGGSGANVLTF
j_gene: TRBJ2-7; v_gene: TRBV12-3/TRBV12-4; CDR3aa: CASSWTSGVEQYF
j_gene: TRBJ2-2; v_gene: TRBV5-5; CDR3aa: CASSLWGADTGELFF
j_gene: TRBJ2-1; v_gene: TRBV5-4; CDR3aa: CASSPALGTGNEQFF
j_gene: TRBJ1-4; v_gene: TRBV7-9; CDR3aa: CASSLEGPDRAEKLFF
j_gene: TRBJ2-1; v_gene: TRBV5-6; CDR3aa: CASSLYAGPNEQFF
j_gene: TRBJ2-3; v_gene: TRBV5-1; CDR3aa: CASGLTGSTDTQYF
j_gene: TRBJ1-4; v_gene: TRBV20-1; CDR3aa: CSARGGQLFF
j_gene: TRBJ2-7; v_gene: TRBV28; CDR3aa: CASSGPGQVKGEQYF
j_gene: TRBJ2-3; v_gene: TRBV15; CDR3aa: CATSPRLADTQYF
j_gene: TRBJ2-1; v_gene: TRBV28; CDR3aa: CASRRTSGRYNEQFF
j_gene: TRBJ2-7; v_gene: TRBV3-1; CDR3aa: CASSRGETYEQYF
j_gene: TRBJ2-3; v_gene: TRBV11-2; CDR3aa: CASSLVHAGGLDTQYF
j_gene: TRBJ2-5; v_gene: TRBV7-2; CDR3aa: CASSPSGRGIWETQYF
j_gene: TRBJ2-5; v_gene: TRBV7-2; CDR3aa: CASSPGLAGGGFLETQYF
j_gene: TRBJ1-2; v_gene: TRBV15; CDR3aa: CATSAPQTGKTVGGYTF
j_gene: TRBJ1-2; v_gene: TRBV6-2/TRBV6-3; CDR3aa: CASSYSTVSGYTF
j_gene: TRBJ2-2; v_gene: TRBV3-1; CDR3aa: CASSHWTALTGELFF
j_gene: TRBJ2-5; v_gene: TRBV5-6; CDR3aa: CASSAGQGVMETQYF
j_gene: TRBJ2-7; v_gene: TRBV21-1; CDR3aa: CASSKRPLATSTTYEQYF
j_gene: TRBJ2-7; v_gene: TRBV28; CDR3aa: CASSPSGISYEQYF
j_gene: TRBJ2-1; v_gene: TRBV20-1; CDR3aa: CSAPPAGGFLSSYNEQFF
j_gene: TRBJ2-3; v_gene: TRBV7-2; CDR3aa: CASSLIVSGVGPQYF
j_gene: TRBJ2-3; v_gene: TRBV7-9; CDR3aa: CASSLATGFGTDTQYF
j_gene: TRBJ1-1; v_gene: TRBV2; CDR3aa: CASRDGGRVTEAFF
j_gene: TRBJ1-5; v_gene: TRBV30; CDR3aa: CAWSVSALQPQHF
j_gene: TRBJ2-7; v_gene: TRBV27; CDR3aa: CASSLLPGQKNSYEQYF
j_gene: TRBJ2-7; v_gene: TRBV7-9; CDR3aa: CASSSGQGSSPSYEQYF
j_gene: TRBJ2-7; v_gene: TRBV7-9; CDR3aa: CASSPTGNEQYF
j_gene: TRBJ2-7; v_gene: TRBV7-3; CDR3aa: CASSFSGGGSYEQYF
j_gene: TRBJ2-7; v_gene: TRBV7-2; CDR3aa: CASSLRSKTTQVIYEQYF
j_gene: TRBJ2-7; v_gene: TRBV19; CDR3aa: CARTGASYF
j_gene: TRBJ1-1; v_gene: TRBV27; CDR3aa: CASSFSRGWNTEAFF
j_gene: TRBJ1-1; v_gene: TRBV7-9; CDR3aa: CASSLTGPTEAFF
j_gene: TRBJ2-1; v_gene: TRBV19; CDR3aa: CASSIASNEQFF
j_gene: TRBJ2-1; v_gene: TRBV29-1; CDR3aa: CSVEGRYWYEQFF
j_gene: TRBJ2-1; v_gene: TRBV15; CDR3aa: CATSGGSEYNEQFF
j_gene: TRBJ2-7; v_gene: TRBV20-1; CDR3aa: CSFDRSYEQYF
j_gene: TRBJ1-3; v_gene: TRBV29-1; CDR3aa: CSVLQAVGVGNTIYF
j_gene: TRBJ2-1; v_gene: TRBV29-1; CDR3aa: CSVRGQDSASYNEQFF